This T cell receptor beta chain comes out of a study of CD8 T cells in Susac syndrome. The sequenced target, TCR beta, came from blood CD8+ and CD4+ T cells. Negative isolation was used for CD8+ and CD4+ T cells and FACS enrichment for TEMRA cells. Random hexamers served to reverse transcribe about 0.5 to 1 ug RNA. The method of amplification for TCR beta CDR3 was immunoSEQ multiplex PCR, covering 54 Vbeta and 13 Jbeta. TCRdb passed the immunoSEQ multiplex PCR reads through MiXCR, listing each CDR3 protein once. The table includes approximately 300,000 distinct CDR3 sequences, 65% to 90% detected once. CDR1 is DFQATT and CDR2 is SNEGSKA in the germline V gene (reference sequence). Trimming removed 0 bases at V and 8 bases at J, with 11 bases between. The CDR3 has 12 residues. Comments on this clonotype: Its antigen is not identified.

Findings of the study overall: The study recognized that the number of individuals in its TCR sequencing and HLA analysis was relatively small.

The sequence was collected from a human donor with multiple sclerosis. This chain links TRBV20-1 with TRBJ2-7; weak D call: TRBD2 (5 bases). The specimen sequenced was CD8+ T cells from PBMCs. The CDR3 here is CSARDIGVQQYF. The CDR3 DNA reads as TGCAGTGCTAGAGATATCGGGGTTCAGCAGTACTTC.